This TCR beta chain was sequenced during a study of T-cell memory formation after mild COVID-19. cDNA libraries for TCR alpha and TCR beta, carrying sample barcodes and UMIs, came from 5'RACE with constant-segment primers. Each CDR3 protein is one row after TCRdb ran MiXCR on the 5' RACE reads. The sample lists approximately 230,000 distinct CDR3 sequences, 15% to 20% occurring once. Whole-study findings and limits: Prior to infection, memory already included some responding clones, suggesting cross-reactive memory joined. Day 15 to 85 contracting clones showed balanced CD4/CD8; day 15 to 37 expanders favored CD4+.

The sample holds a few counts of this clonotype. The antigen is unknown. This TCR was recovered from a man aged 18 to 30 who had mild COVID-19 (a few samples of this study predate the infection). Cell type and time point are not known. Sequenced input: PBMCs or a T cell subset sorted from them (not recorded which).

For the CDR3, the DNA is TGTGCCACCAGTGATTCCGGGGGGCCTACCTACAATGAGCAGTTCTTC. Translating gives CATSDSGGPTYNEQFF. The chain has TRBV24-1 and TRBJ2-1, with a tentative D call TRBD2 (7 bases). The CDR3 has 16 residues. Germline V gene data show CDR1 as KGHDR and CDR2 as SFDVKD. Trimming removed 2 bases from V and 2 bases from J, with 12 bases in between.